Sequencing of this TCR beta chain was carried out in a study of cytomegalovirus exposure and HLA in healthy donors. Regarding the study as a whole: Cytomegalovirus status, reportedly, was diagnosed with high specificity and sensitivity by the classifier. A later analysis linked a missense DCLRE1C variant to TCR beta V- and J-gene trimming. Per published accounts, TCR beta sequences correctly predicted the HLA-A and HLA-B alleles of most subjects. A later analysis reportedly found that, within productive TCRs, an Asian-associated ancestry cluster had fewer N-insertions than the mean observed across the roughly 700 donors.

This clone was seen once. Its specificity is unknown. This CDR3 spans 14 amino acids. The V gene's germline CDR1 is SEHNR and CDR2 FQNEAQ (reference sequence). Trimming took 0 bases from V and 5 from J, leaving 11 bases between them. PCR primers comprised 60 Vbeta and 13 Jbeta primers. The protocol was immunoSEQ multiplex PCR, while the TCRdb copy is restricted to in-frame clones and leaves out a portion. The table shows 85,000 to 130,000 clones, with about 80% occurring only once. This clonotype originated in a woman between 18 and 30 years old in good health and CMV-seropositive. Sequenced sample: PBMCs. V is TRBV7-9 and J is TRBJ2-7; no definite D call. The CDR3, as DNA: TGTGCCAGCAGCTTAGCGTTTGGCCAGAACGAGCAGTACTTC. It codes for CASSLAFGQNEQYF.